This is a list of T cell receptor beta chains from one sample in a study of blood T cell repertoires in COVID-19. This table comes from immunoSEQ multiplex PCR, and its TCRdb copy is limited to in-frame clones, with some not included. Here the sample spans tens of thousands of clones, 65% to 90% being singletons. Sequencing was performed on peripheral blood. The origin of the receptors is a man older than 75 with acute or convalescent COVID-19. The CDR3 runs from the conserved cysteine through the conserved F or W. Each record gives: D gene, clone size, J gene, V gene, CDR3 DNA, CDR3 protein. A D gene is named only where the DNA matches it firmly. Clone size, where shown, is once, few, many, or a class for clones that have expanded.

d_gene: NA
abundance: NA
j_gene: TRBJ2-5
v_gene: TRBV3-1/TRBV3-2
CDR3nt: TGTGCCAGCAGCCTATATACAAAAGAGACCCAGTACTTC
CDR3aa: CASSLYTKETQYF

d_gene: NA
abundance: NA
j_gene: TRBJ1-3
v_gene: TRBV4-3
CDR3nt: TGCGCCAGCAGCCAAGAACAGGGCTCTAGAAACACCATATATTTT
CDR3aa: CASSQEQGSRNTIYF

d_gene: NA
abundance: once
j_gene: TRBJ1-1
v_gene: TRBV7-2
CDR3nt: TGTGCCAGCAGCTTAAGATGGCTGAACACTGAAGCTTTCTTT
CDR3aa: CASSLRWLNTEAFF

d_gene: TRBD1
abundance: NA
j_gene: TRBJ1-2
v_gene: TRBV10-2
CDR3nt: TGCGCCAGCAGTCCCGGACAGGGTAGGGCCTATGGCTACACCTTC
CDR3aa: CASSPGQGRAYGYTF

d_gene: NA
abundance: once
j_gene: TRBJ1-1
v_gene: TRBV24-1
CDR3nt: TGTGCCACCAGGGAGGGGCCGGGCACTGAAGCTTTCTTT
CDR3aa: CATREGPGTEAFF

d_gene: NA
abundance: NA
j_gene: TRBJ1-2
v_gene: TRBV6-5
CDR3nt: TGTGCCAGCACCTCGGGGGGGTCGAACTATGGCTACACCTTC
CDR3aa: CASTSGGSNYGYTF

d_gene: TRBD2
abundance: NA
j_gene: TRBJ2-2
v_gene: TRBV2
CDR3nt: TGTGCCAGCAGGTCTCCGAATAGACTAGCGGGAGGTGGTATCGGGGAGCTGTTTTTT
CDR3aa: CASRSPNRLAGGGIGELFF

d_gene: NA
abundance: NA
j_gene: TRBJ1-1
v_gene: TRBV11-1
CDR3nt: TGTGCCAGCAGCCTGCAGGGCTACACTGAAGCTTTCTTT
CDR3aa: CASSLQGYTEAFF

d_gene: TRBD2
abundance: NA
j_gene: TRBJ2-1
v_gene: TRBV4-2
CDR3nt: TGTGCCAGCAGCCGGGAGCGGGGCACACATGAGCAGTTCTTC
CDR3aa: CASSRERGTHEQFF

d_gene: NA
abundance: NA
j_gene: TRBJ1-6
v_gene: TRBV19
CDR3nt: TGTGCCAGTAGTATCGGAGGGGAGTCACCCCTCCACTTT
CDR3aa: CASSIGGESPLHF

d_gene: TRBD2
abundance: NA
j_gene: TRBJ2-3
v_gene: TRBV7-2
CDR3nt: TGTGCCAGCAGCTTAGCGCAGAGTAGCGGGAGTACAGATACGCAGTATTTT
CDR3aa: CASSLAQSSGSTDTQYF

d_gene: TRBD1
abundance: NA
j_gene: TRBJ1-5
v_gene: TRBV2
CDR3nt: TGTGCCAGCAGTCGGGACAGGGGGCGAAATCAGCCCCAGCATTTT
CDR3aa: CASSRDRGRNQPQHF

d_gene: TRBD1
abundance: NA
j_gene: TRBJ2-6
v_gene: TRBV24-1
CDR3nt: TGTGCCACCAGTGATCCGGGACAGTCTGGGGCCAACGTCCTGACTTTC
CDR3aa: CATSDPGQSGANVLTF

d_gene: TRBD1
abundance: NA
j_gene: TRBJ1-6
v_gene: TRBV27
CDR3nt: TGTGCCAGCAGTCCGACAGGGACAGGGGATTCACCCCTCCACTTT
CDR3aa: CASSPTGTGDSPLHF

d_gene: NA
abundance: NA
j_gene: TRBJ2-3
v_gene: TRBV5-1
CDR3nt: TGCGCCAGCAGTAGCGCCAGCACAGATACGCAGTATTTT
CDR3aa: CASSSASTDTQYF

d_gene: NA
abundance: NA
j_gene: TRBJ2-1
v_gene: TRBV29-1
CDR3nt: TGCAGCGTTCTCTACAATGAGCAGTTCTTC
CDR3aa: CSVLYNEQFF

d_gene: TRBD2
abundance: NA
j_gene: TRBJ2-6
v_gene: TRBV7-3
CDR3nt: TGTGCCAGCAGCCGTCCACCGGGGGGCTCTGGGGCCAACGTCCTGACTTTC
CDR3aa: CASSRPPGGSGANVLTF